This T cell receptor (beta chain) was retrieved from a study of blood T cell repertoires in COVID-19. Study at large: Samples of COVID-19 (acute and convalescent) were obtained from the United States, Italy and Spain. From T cells, B-cell-depleted T cells, or PBMCs came the material, which was cDNA or gDNA.

Sequencing was performed with immunoSEQ multiplex PCR; in TCRdb, only in-frame clones are kept and a portion is missing. The sample lists fewer than 85,000 clones; approximately 82% were seen once. V was shortened by 0 bases and J by 7 bases, with 13 bases between the two germline ends. There are 15 residues in the CDR3. Germline CDR1 reads LGHDT; CDR2 reads YNNKEL (reference sequence). The chain couples TRBV3-1 (or the pseudogene TRBV3-2) to TRBJ2-1; D perhaps matches TRBD2 (6 bases). Sequencing was done on a sample of peripheral blood. The clonotype comes from a woman in her sixties or seventies with acute or convalescent COVID-19. The CDR3 nucleotides are TGTGCCAGCAGCCAAGAGTGGGCCCGGGGGAATGAGCAGTTCTTC. This encodes CASSQEWARGNEQFF.